The source of this T cell receptor (beta chain) is a study of response to subunit inactivated influenza vaccine. Study-wide points: The authors suggested that every seasonal influenza vaccination recruits few new T cells.

TCRdb reprocessed the RT-PCR reads with MiXCR, giving one entry per CDR3 protein. The table has about half a million distinct CDR3 sequences, around 25% seen once. A word on this clonotype: Its antigen is not known.

This clonotype originated in a man aged 50 or older who received an inactivated influenza vaccine. This specimen was CD4+ T cells sorted from PBMCs, taken about 5 days after vaccination.

The CDR3 DNA reads TGCGCCAGCAGCTCCGGACTAGCGGTACTCTACGAGCAGTACTTC. This codes for CASSSGLAVLYEQYF. The chain employs TRBV5-1 and TRBJ2-7, with 10 bases fitting TRBD2. V shed 3 bases, J shed 3 bases, and the junction held 6 bases outside the gene matches. Germline assignment: CDR1 SGHRS and CDR2 YFSETQ. The CDR3 covers 15 residues.